These 5 T cell receptor beta chains came from one sample sequenced in a study of cytomegalovirus exposure and HLA in healthy donors. The PCR made use of 60 Vbeta and 13 Jbeta primers. Generated by immunoSEQ multiplex PCR, the TCRdb table keeps only in-frame clones and is missing some. The data show 95,000 or so clones, with about 76% seen just once and about 3.9% held by the top ten. The sequenced material came from PBMCs. The receptors shown here come from a woman in her 70s in good health and CMV-seropositive.

J is TRBJ2-5 and V is TRBV5-1; 14 nucleotides match TRBD2. The J call may not be correct, given that the DNA end is closer to TRBJ2-7. CDR3 length: 22 amino acids. Germline V gives CDR1 SGHRS, CDR2 YFSETQ. The CDR3 sequence is CASSLAVTSGRGYGKSSYEQYF. The CDR3 DNA sequence: TGCGCCAGCAGCTTGGCCGTGACTAGCGGGAGGGGTTATGGTAAAAGCTCCTACGAGCAGTACTTC.

J is TRBJ1-4 and V is TRBV15; D is uncertain. Trimming pared 0 bases from V and 7 bases from J, leaving 12 bases between. CDR1 and CDR2 (germline): LNHNV, YYDKDF (reference sequence). The CDR3 spans 15 residues. The CDR3 bases are TGTGCCACCAGCAGAGATCCCAGTAGAGGTGAAAAACTGTTTTTT. Residues: CATSRDPSRGEKLFF.

J is TRBJ2-1 and V is TRBV7-9; TRBD2 matches at 8 bases. With V trimmed by 4 bases and J by 5 bases, 10 bases remained unmatched. This CDR3 is built from 16 residues. Germline CDR1 reads SEHNR; CDR2 reads FQNEAQ (reference sequence). In DNA form, the CDR3 reads TGTGCCAGCAGCTCCCTAGCGGGTGAAACTCACAATGAGCAGTTCTTC. It yields the protein CASSSLAGETHNEQFF.

The CDR3 coding sequence is TGTGCCAGCAGCTTACAGGGTAGCACAGATACGCAGTATTTT. Its translation is CASSLQGSTDTQYF. This rearrangement joins TRBV7-9 to TRBJ2-3; possibly TRBD1 for D (5 bases). Trimming removed 2 bases at V and 0 bases at J, with 6 bases between. Germline CDR1 reads SEHNR; CDR2 reads FQNEAQ (reference sequence). The CDR3 sequence is 14 residues long.

This clone was seen a few times. J is TRBJ2-6 and V is TRBV19; the D is unclear. Trimming removed 4 bases at V and 0 bases at J, with 16 bases between. Looked up from germline, CDR1 is LNHDA and CDR2 is SQIVND (reference sequence). This CDR3 has 18 residues. The CDR3 reads CASSKTVRLGSGANVLTF. CDR3 nucleotides: TGTGCCAGTAGTAAAACGGTCAGGTTAGGCTCTGGGGCCAACGTCCTGACTTTC.